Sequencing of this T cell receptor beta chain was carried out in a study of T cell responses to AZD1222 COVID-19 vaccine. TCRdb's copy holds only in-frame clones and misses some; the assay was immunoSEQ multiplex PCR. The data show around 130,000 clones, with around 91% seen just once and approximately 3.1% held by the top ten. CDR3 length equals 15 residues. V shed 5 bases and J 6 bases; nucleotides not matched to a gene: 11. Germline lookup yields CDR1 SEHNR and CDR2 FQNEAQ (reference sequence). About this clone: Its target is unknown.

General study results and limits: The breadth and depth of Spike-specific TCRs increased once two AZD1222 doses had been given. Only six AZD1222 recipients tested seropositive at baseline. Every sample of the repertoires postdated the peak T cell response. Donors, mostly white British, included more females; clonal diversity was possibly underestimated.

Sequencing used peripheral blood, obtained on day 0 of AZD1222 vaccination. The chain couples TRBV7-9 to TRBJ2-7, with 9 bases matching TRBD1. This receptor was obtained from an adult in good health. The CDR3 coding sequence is TGTGCCAGCAGCCCTGGGACAGGGCTCTTTGGCGAGCAGTACTTC. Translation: CASSPGTGLFGEQYF.